This paragraph reports one TCR beta chain. The antigen is unknown. 60 Vbeta and 13 Jbeta primers were used in PCR. Sequenced by immunoSEQ multiplex PCR; TCRdb stores in-frame clones only, minus some. The data show approximately 180,000 clones, roughly 84% seen once. Germline CDR1 MNHEY, CDR2 SMNVEV (reference sequence). Trimming removed 3 bases from V and 0 bases from J, with 9 bases in between. The CDR3 loop spans 15 amino acids. This sample was included in a study of cytomegalovirus exposure and HLA in healthy donors. Study-level information: Earlier sequencing of approximately 200 million T cells yielded 95 million to 120 million unique TCR beta sequences. Points from the study as a whole: Some TCR beta chains (over 150 of them) were listed as cytomegalovirus-associated. Using the classifier, cytomegalovirus status was reportedly diagnosed with high specificity and sensitivity. Donor immune exposure was known only as CMV serostatus.

The specimen sequenced was PBMCs. The V call is TRBV27, the J call TRBJ1-5, with D maybe TRBD1 (5 bases). The origin of this receptor is a girl under three years old in good health and CMV-seronegative. This CDR3 is CASSLGPGSNQPQHF. CDR3 DNA sequence: TGTGCCAGCAGTTTGGGGCCCGGTAGCAATCAGCCCCAGCATTTT.